The 28 T cell receptor beta chains below come from one sample, sequenced in a study of CD8+ T cells in alopecia areata. RNA extraction was followed by reverse transcription into cDNA, which acted as the sequencing template. The protocol was immunoSEQ multiplex PCR, while the TCRdb copy is restricted to in-frame clones and leaves out a portion. The sample contains 200,000 to 300,000 clones, none of them singletons. The study sorted pooled cutaneous lymph node cells by CD4, CD8alpha, NKG2D, NKG2ACE and other markers. The source material was CD4+ T cells sorted from a lymph node. The receptor set was obtained from a C3H/HeJ mouse with alopecia areata. For this strain, the MHC haplotype corresponds to H2-k.

This clone was seen more than once but under ten times. All gene names here are mouse names. The read ends 4 residues before the CDR3 terminus; that terminus is restored from the germline J gene. This chain links TRBV13-1 with TRBJ2-7, with D uncertain. This CDR3 is built from 12 residues. Per germline, CDR1 NSHNY and CDR2 SYGAGN. The CDR3 bases that were read are TGTGCCAGCAGTGATATGAGGGAT. Translating it yields CASSDMRD. The whole CDR3 is CASSDMRDEQYF.

A note on this clone: Mouse germline and gene names are used. The read ends 4 residues shy of where the CDR3 ends; the end is completed using the germline J gene. Other DNA sequences in the same sample also yield this CDR3. The chain has TRBV13-1 and TRBJ2-7; 7 bases align to TRBD2. Germline trimming cut 3 bases from V and 0 bases from J; bases unmatched to any gene: 0. This CDR3 spans 13 amino acids. CDR1 and CDR2 (germline): NSHNY, SYGAGN. The chain's CDR3 is CASSGGGSYEQYF. Partial CDR3 DNA: TGTGCCAGCAGTGGGGGGGGCTCCTAT.

This clone has a handful of counts. Each gene name is a mouse one. The read ends 4 residues before the CDR3 terminus; that terminus is restored from the germline J gene. The chain employs TRBV13-2 and TRBJ2-5, with TRBD1 matching 7 bases. The CDR3 extends over 14 amino acids. With 1 base clipped from V and 3 bases from J, the junction kept 2 bases outside the gene matches. Germline assignment: CDR1 NNHNN and CDR2 SYGAGS (reference sequence). The covered CDR3 bases are TGTGCCAGCGGTGATCGGGACAGACAAGAC. The encoded protein is CASGDRDRQD. The complete CDR3 sequence is CASGDRDRQDTQYF.

This clone was seen a few times. Any gene name here is a mouse gene name. The read comes to an end 4 residues before the CDR3 does, leaving the germline J gene to fill in the end. Different DNA sequences within this sample yield the same CDR3. V usage is TRBV13-1 and J usage is TRBJ2-3; 7 positions match TRBD2. CDR3 length: 16 residues. Germline V CDR1 and CDR2: NSHNY, SYGAGN. Trimming cost V 0 bases and J 0 bases; bases outside gene matches: 4. Incomplete CDR3 DNA: TGTGCCAGCAGTGATGCCTGGGGGACTAGTGCAGAA. Amino acid sequence: CASSDAWGTSAE. From start to end, the CDR3 is CASSDAWGTSAETLYF.

This clone has just a few counts. The genes and germline here are from mouse. The read terminates 4 residues before the CDR3 end, so the remaining end is supplied by the germline J gene. The rearrangement uses TRBV1 and TRBJ2-3, with D perhaps matching TRBD2 (5 bases). Germline CDR1 reads NSQYPW; CDR2 reads LRSPGD (reference sequence). The V and J ends lost 1 base and 0 bases respectively, with 11 bases between them. This CDR3 has 16 residues. The sequenced part of the CDR3 DNA is TGCACCTGCAGTGCAGCTCTGGGCGCTAGTGCAGAA. It encodes CTCSAALGASAE. The CDR3 reads in full as CTCSAALGASAETLYF.

This clone showed up many times. Each gene name is a mouse one. The sequenced fragment ends 4 residues before the CDR3 boundary, so the rest is inferred from the germline J gene. The chain has TRBV1 and TRBJ2-3, with no clear D. V lost 0 bases and J lost 1, with 8 bases in between. The CDR3 is made up of 15 amino acids. CDR1 and CDR2 (germline): NSQYPW, LRSPGD (reference sequence). CDR3 sequence reads: CTCSADQRGAETLYF. The CDR3 DNA, read in part, is TGCACCTGCAGTGCAGATCAGAGGGGTGCAGAA.

Note on this clone: The gene names given are mouse names. The read terminates 4 residues before the CDR3 end, so the remaining end is supplied by the germline J gene. The rearrangement joins TRBV1 to TRBJ2-5; possibly TRBD1 for D (6 bases). Germline loops: CDR1 NSQYPW, CDR2 LRSPGD (reference sequence). CDR3 length: 15 amino acids. The chain's CDR3 is CTCSAQGLKEDTQYF. The CDR3 bases that were read are TGCACCTGCAGTGCACAGGGGTTGAAGGAAGAC. The whole variable domain, filled in from reference TRBV1 and TRBJ2-5, reads VTLLEQNPRWRLVPRGQAVNLRCILKNSQYPWMSWYQQDLQKQLQWLFTLRSPGDKEVKSLPGADYLATRVTDTELRLQVANMSQGRTLYCTCSAQGLKEDTQYFGPGTRLLVL.

On this clone: The gene names here belong to mouse. The read terminates 4 residues before the CDR3 end, so the remaining end is supplied by the germline J gene. V usage is TRBV17 and J usage is TRBJ2-1; 7 bases match TRBD1. CDR1 MNHDT and CDR2 YYDKIL come from the germline V gene. The CDR3 spans 14 residues. The J segment lost 2 bases and the V segment lost 5 bases, leaving 3 bases of the junction unmatched. The CDR3 protein is CASSGDRDYAEQFF. The CDR3 DNA, read in part, is TGTGCTAGCAGTGGGGACAGAGACTATGCT. Looking up the rest from reference TRBV17 and TRBJ2-1 gives the full variable domain: DTTVKQNPRYKLARVGKPVNLICSQTMNHDTMYWYQKKPNQAPKLLLFYYDKILNREADTFEKFQSSRPNNSFCSLYIGSAGLEYSAMYLCASSGDRDYAEQFFGPGTRLTVL.

A few counts support this clone. The gene symbols are mouse symbols. The read terminates 4 residues ahead of where the CDR3 ends, so the germline J gene completes it. The sample contains more than one DNA sequence encoding this CDR3. The chain links TRBV31 to TRBJ1-1, with D hard to call. Deletions cut 0 bases from V and 1 base from J, with 6 bases between. This CDR3 spans 13 amino acids. Germline-derived CDR1 and CDR2 are GKSSPN and SITVG. The CDR3 sequence is CAWSLKGNTEVFF. CDR3 DNA (partial): TGTGCCTGGAGTCTAAAGGGGAACACA.

On this clone itself: Mouse gene names apply. The read ends 4 residues shy of where the CDR3 ends; the end is completed using the germline J gene. The chain has TRBV19 and TRBJ1-1, with TRBD1 matching 7 bases. Germline V CDR1 and CDR2: FNHDT, SITEND (reference sequence). CDR3 length: 13 residues. Trimming at V came to 5 bases and at J to 4 bases, leaving 5 bases not matched to a gene. The CDR3 sequence: CASSPRGTTEVFF. The sequenced CDR3 bases are TGTGCCAGCAGCCCCAGGGGGACCACA.

This clone was picked up a small number of times. Gene labels here are mouse ones. The sequence runs out 4 residues before the end of the CDR3; the remainder is reconstructed from the germline J gene. The chain links TRBV19 to TRBJ2-1; 7 positions agree with TRBD1. With 5 bases clipped from V and 6 bases from J, the junction kept 2 bases outside the gene matches. The V gene's germline CDR1 is FNHDT and CDR2 SITEND (reference sequence). The CDR3 covers 12 residues. The sequenced CDR3 bases are TGTGCCAGCAGCCAGGGGGTTGCT. It is translated as CASSQGVA. In full, the CDR3 is CASSQGVAEQFF.

This clone has more than one count but fewer than ten. Mouse germline and gene names are used. The CDR3 end falls 4 residues outside the read, so it is completed with the germline J gene. This chain uses TRBV4 with TRBJ2-2, with TRBD2 matching 7 bases. V lost 5 bases and J lost 1; bases outside the gene matches: 7. Germline V gives CDR1 LGHDT, CDR2 YNNKQL (reference sequence). CDR3 length equals 16 residues. This CDR3 reads CASSPRLGVNTGQLYF. The sequenced CDR3 bases are TGTGCCAGCAGCCCCCGGCTGGGGGTAAACACCGGG.

Note on this clone: Genes here carry mouse names. The CDR3 end falls 4 residues outside the read, so it is completed with the germline J gene. V and J are TRBV13-2 and TRBJ1-2; 8 positions agree with TRBD1. The V and J ends lost 2 bases and 2 bases, in that order; junction bases with no gene match: 11. CDR3 length: 17 residues. Per the germline V gene, CDR1 is NNHNN and CDR2 is SYGAGS (reference sequence). The CDR3 protein is CASGEPSSTGANSDYTF. CDR3 bases read: TGTGCCAGCGGTGAGCCATCTTCGACAGGGGCGAACTCC.

About this clone: Genes and germline come from the mouse. The read halts 4 residues ahead of the CDR3 end, with the missing end drawn from the germline J gene. The identical CDR3 is also encoded by other nucleotide sequences in the sample. The chain links TRBV19 to TRBJ2-2; a possible D gene is TRBD1 (5 bases). The V gene lost 3 bases and the J gene lost 0 bases, with 6 bases spanning the gap. The germline CDR1 and CDR2 sequences are FNHDT and SITEND (reference sequence). CDR3 length: 14 amino acids. Incomplete CDR3 DNA: TGTGCCAGCAGTACACAGGCAAACACCGGG. Encoded protein: CASSTQANTG. The full CDR3 is CASSTQANTGQLYF.

Of note for this clone: Here the gene names and germline are mouse. The CDR3 end is not reached by the read, which stops 4 residues before it; the germline J gene fills it in. This chain uses TRBV13-2 with TRBJ2-3; a possible D gene is TRBD2 (5 bases). Germline CDR1 reads NNHNN; CDR2 reads SYGAGS (reference sequence). There are 13 residues in the CDR3. Incomplete CDR3 DNA: TGTGCCAGCGGTGATGCCTGGGTAGAA. Translation: CASGDAWVE. The full CDR3 protein reads CASGDAWVETLYF.

This clone was seen more than once but under ten times. Any gene name here is a mouse gene name. The same CDR3 can be traced to other DNA sequences in this sample. CDR3 sequence: CASSQDWGGVAEQFF. The covered CDR3 bases are TGTGCCAGCAGCCAGGACTGGGGGGGCGTTGCT. The V and J genes are TRBV5 and TRBJ2-1; 13 nucleotides line up with TRBD2. The read comes to an end 4 residues before the CDR3 does, leaving the germline J gene to fill in the end. This CDR3 spans 15 amino acids. Germline trimming cut 3 bases from V and 6 bases from J; bases unmatched to any gene: 2. Germline CDR1 is LGHNA and CDR2 is YNLKQL (reference sequence).

This clone was counted between two and nine times. The gene symbols are mouse symbols. Coverage ceases 4 residues before the CDR3 finishes, and the germline J gene fills in the end. Other DNA sequences in the sample encode the same CDR3. J is TRBJ1-2 and V is TRBV1, with 11 bases aligning to TRBD1. CDR3 length equals 14 residues. J gave up 4 bases and V 4 bases, and 2 bases lay outside the gene matches. Looked up from germline, CDR1 is NSQYPW and CDR2 is LRSPGD (reference sequence). The sequenced CDR3 bases are TGCACCTGCAGTGGAGGGACAGGGGGCTCC. The encoded protein is CTCSGGTGGS. From start to end, the CDR3 is CTCSGGTGGSDYTF.

There are a few counts of this clone. Mouse gene names and germline throughout. The missing CDR3 end, 4 residues past where the read stops, is filled in from the germline J gene. The sample holds other DNA sequences that translate to the same CDR3. The V gene is TRBV13-2, the J gene TRBJ1-1, with D possibly TRBD1 on 5 matching bases. Trimming took 0 bases from V and 2 from J, leaving 8 bases between them. This CDR3 is built from 14 residues. Per germline, CDR1 NNHNN and CDR2 SYGAGS (reference sequence). CDR3 amino acids: CASGDAGLNTEVFF. The DNA read from the CDR3 is TGTGCCAGCGGTGATGCAGGGCTTAACACA.

This clone has just a few counts. Mouse gene names and germline throughout. From the germline J gene comes the end of the CDR3, since the read stops 4 residues before it. This chain uses TRBV13-3 with TRBJ2-2; 9 bases map to TRBD1. J lost 1 base, V lost 4 bases, and 5 bases had no gene match. The germline CDR1 and CDR2 sequences are NNHDY and SYVADS. The CDR3 totals 16 residues. The CDR3 reads CASSPPTGGNTGQLYF. The CDR3 DNA, read in part, is TGTGCCAGCAGTCCCCCGACAGGGGGAAACACCGGG.

This clone was seen more than once but under ten times. Mouse gene names apply. The read comes to an end 4 residues before the CDR3 does, leaving the germline J gene to fill in the end. The chain is built from TRBV13-3 and TRBJ2-5; 8 bases align to TRBD1. The CDR3 runs to 12 residues. Germline V gene lookup returns CDR1 NNHDY and CDR2 SYVADS. Trimming took 6 bases from V and 3 from J; bases not matched to a gene: 0. This CDR3 reads CASNRGQDTQYF. The sequenced CDR3 bases are TGTGCCAGCAACAGGGGGCAAGAC.

To note about this clone: Gene names denote mouse genes. The CDR3 goes on 4 residues after the read ends, and that part is filled in from the germline J gene. The gene calls are TRBV13-3 and TRBJ1-1; 8 bases are shared with TRBD1. The germline V gene encodes CDR1 NNHDY and CDR2 SYVADS. The CDR3 covers 12 residues. This chain's CDR3 is CASSRTGTEVFF. The sequenced part of the CDR3 DNA is TGTGCCAGCAGTCGGACAGGGACA.

This clone has a handful of counts. The genes and germline here are from mouse. Read sequence stops 4 residues before the CDR3 end, and the germline J gene provides the missing end. The chain uses TRBV19 and TRBJ2-4, with a tentative D call TRBD2 (6 bases). Trimming left V 5 bases short and J 0 bases short, with 13 bases between. The CDR3 is 15 amino acids. Germline V CDR1 and CDR2: FNHDT, SITEND (reference sequence). The CDR3 DNA, read in part, is TGTGCCAGCAGCCCGGGGGGTCCTAGTCAAAAC. The encoded protein is CASSPGGPSQN. In full, the CDR3 is CASSPGGPSQNTLYF.

This clone was observed a handful of times. These gene names are mouse names. The CDR3 end lies 4 residues beyond the end of the read and is filled in from the germline J gene. The chain combines TRBV17 with TRBJ2-5, with 12 bases fitting TRBD2. Germline V gene lookup returns CDR1 MNHDT and CDR2 YYDKIL. The CDR3 loop spans 15 amino acids. J was trimmed by 3 bases and V by 6 bases; bases with no gene match: 4. The CDR3 bases that were read are TGTGCTAGCAGGCGACTGGGGGGGCCGCAAGAC. Protein product: CASRRLGGPQD. The entire CDR3 protein is CASRRLGGPQDTQYF.

This clone turned up a few times. Gene names and germline match the mouse. The CDR3 extends 4 residues past the end of the read, so its final part is completed from the germline J gene. This CDR3 is also generated by other DNA sequences in the sample. This sequence joins TRBV19 and TRBJ2-1, with 9 bases aligning to TRBD1. Germline CDR1 is FNHDT and CDR2 is SITEND (reference sequence). J was trimmed by 6 bases and V by 6 bases; bases with no gene match: 4. CDR3 length: 13 residues. Incomplete CDR3 DNA: TGTGCCAGCACCAGGGACAGGGTTGCT. Protein sequence: CASTRDRVA. The full CDR3 is CASTRDRVAEQFF.

This clone was seen a handful of times. The gene names here belong to mouse. The read finishes 4 residues shy of the CDR3 end, and the germline J gene is used to complete it. The chain employs TRBV13-2 and TRBJ2-3; 9 bases are shared with TRBD1. The trim removed 5 bases at V and 1 base at J, leaving 5 bases unmatched. The CDR3 extends over 15 amino acids. CDR1 is NNHNN, CDR2 SYGAGS, per germline (reference sequence). The CDR3 here is CASGGQGWGAETLYF. The sequenced CDR3 bases are TGTGCCAGCGGGGGACAGGGATGGGGTGCAGAA.

This clone was observed a few times. Any gene name here is a mouse gene name. The read stops 4 residues short of the end of the CDR3; the missing end is completed from the germline J gene. The sample contains more than one DNA sequence encoding this CDR3. The chain recombines TRBV19 with TRBJ2-1; perhaps TRBD2 as D (6 bases). Germline CDR1 reads FNHDT; CDR2 reads SITEND (reference sequence). The CDR3 sequence is 12 residues long. The CDR3 is CASSIWGAEQFF. The covered CDR3 bases are TGTGCCAGCAGTATTTGGGGGGCT.

This clone appeared a few times. Gene names are mouse gene names. The read terminates 4 residues ahead of where the CDR3 ends, so the germline J gene completes it. Other DNA sequences of this sample code for an identical CDR3. The chain links TRBV13-1 to TRBJ2-7; 7 nucleotides align to TRBD2. CDR1 NSHNY and CDR2 SYGAGN come from the germline V gene. The junction had 4 bases not matched to a gene; V was cut back by 1 base and J by 0 bases. The CDR3 runs 15 residues. CDR3 sequence reads: CASSDLGVSSYEQYF. The sequenced part of the CDR3 DNA is TGTGCCAGCAGTGATCTGGGGGTGAGCTCCTAT.

This clone was observed a few times. Gene names refer to mouse genes. From the germline J gene comes the end of the CDR3, since the read stops 4 residues before it. Other DNA sequences in the sample encode the same CDR3. The chain recombines TRBV19 with TRBJ2-7, with D possibly TRBD1 on 6 matching bases. The V gene's germline CDR1 is FNHDT and CDR2 SITEND (reference sequence). V was cut by 5 bases and J by 0 bases, with 9 bases left in between. The CDR3 contains 13 residues. CDR3 protein: CASSRDNSYEQYF. CDR3 bases read: TGTGCCAGCAGCCGGGACAACTCCTAT. The full variable domain, with the rest looked up from reference TRBV19 and TRBJ2-7, is GGIITQTPKFLIGQEGQKLTLKCQQNFNHDTMYWYRQDSGKGLRLIYYSITENDLQKGDLSEGYDASREKKSSFSLTVTSAQKNEMAVFLCASSRDNSYEQYFGPGTRLTVL.